This T cell receptor beta chain was documented in a study of neurological immune-mediated disorders. Where libraries were unsorted, they were derived from 2 million PBMCs stored at -80 degrees C. Study-wide points: No CDR3 amino acid sequences were shared by expanded clones across subjects, suggesting private repertoires in all groups. The multiple sclerosis repertoire cluster had no clinical or MRI feature associated with it.

The V gene end was trimmed by 1 base and the J gene end by 14 bases; junction bases not matched to a gene: 4. Germline V lookup: CDR1 MNHEY, CDR2 SMNVEV (reference sequence). CDR3 length equals 12 residues. This clonotype was seen ten or more times. Antigen unknown. TCRdb re-analysed the 5' RACE reads in MiXCR, keeping a single row per CDR3 protein. The sample has more than 45,000 distinct CDR3 sequences; approximately 3.5% are singletons. This chain joins TRBV27 and TRBJ2-1; 8 nucleotides agree with TRBD2. The sequence derives from a woman aged 30 to 39 with multiple sclerosis. The specimen was PBMCs. The CDR3 nucleotides are TGTGCCAGCAGTTTATACGGGAGGGAAAAGTTCTTC. Amino acids: CASSLYGREKFF.